This T cell receptor (beta chain) was identified in a study of blood T cell repertoires in COVID-19. Whole-study context: Samples representing acute and convalescent COVID-19 were sourced from the United States, Italy and Spain. Nucleic acid was either cDNA or gDNA, and it came from T cells, B-cell-depleted T cells, or PBMCs.

Per germline, CDR1 LGHDT and CDR2 YNNKEL (reference sequence). The CDR3 is 15 residues long. V dropped 7 bases and J dropped 10; count of bases not matched to a gene: 15. In the original analysis: How many nucleated cells were present was estimated from reference gene primer amplification. Libraries were prepared by immunoSEQ multiplex PCR; TCRdb keeps only in-frame clonotypes and omits some of them. From that table come the V and J calls and clone size; the DNA was used to work out D and trimming. The sample carries about 190,000 clones, 80% to 90% recorded once. The sequence was obtained from a man aged 25 to 40 with acute or convalescent COVID-19. The sample taken for sequencing was peripheral blood. The V call is TRBV3-1 (or the pseudogene TRBV3-2), the J call TRBJ2-1; 8 nucleotides agree with TRBD2. CDR3 amino acids: CASKSPGLEYGEQFF. The CDR3 DNA reads as TGTGCCAGCAAGAGCCCGGGACTAGAATATGGCGAGCAGTTCTTC.